This is a list of T cell receptor beta chains from one sample in a study of patients and donors after allogeneic stem cell transplantation. TCRdb redid the calling of the RT-PCR reads with MiXCR, one entry per CDR3 protein. The sample lists 150,000 to 200,000 distinct CDR3 sequences, approximately 28% seen once, with around 3.2% in the top ten. Sequenced sample: blood, either unsorted or a sorted T cell fraction (not recorded which). These receptors all come from a human donor who was either an allogeneic HSCT recipient or a stem cell or donor lymphocyte infusion donor (not recorded which). It is not recorded whose cells these are; they may come from a transplant donor. The conserved cysteine and the conserved F or W are not part of the CDR3 here. Each record gives: CDR3 protein, V gene, J gene.

ASSLAYQVEAF	TRBV27	TRBJ1-1
SAREEVAGANNEQF	TRBV20-1	TRBJ2-1
SALRTSGSYNEQF	TRBV20-1	TRBJ2-1
ASSPTRANYGYT	TRBV6-5	TRBJ1-2
ASSEYHNYGYT	TRBV25-1	TRBJ1-2
ASSFEGSDTEAF	TRBV5-1	TRBJ1-1
ASSYGHLSNQPQH	TRBV12-3/TRBV12-4	TRBJ1-5
SAPGLVAPGSYEQY	TRBV20-1	TRBJ2-7
SARVGGNYGYT	TRBV20-1	TRBJ1-2
AISESDRRGNQPQH	TRBV10-3	TRBJ1-5
SARALRGNYEQY	TRBV20-1	TRBJ2-7
AISPGGRYNEQF	TRBV10-2	TRBJ2-1
SARRPADTQY	TRBV20-1	TRBJ2-3
ASSFRPSTDTQY	TRBV28	TRBJ2-3
ASRAPVWTGSMGYT	TRBV27	TRBJ1-2
SVGTSGPYEQY	TRBV29-1	TRBJ2-7
SAGPMTSGWNNEQF	TRBV20-1	TRBJ2-1
ASSLIGWGYT	TRBV12-3/TRBV12-4	TRBJ1-2
SARDPP	TRBV20-1	TRBJ2-1
ATSRDYGPLALLNYGYT	TRBV15	TRBJ1-2
AWSAGQSYEQY	TRBV30	TRBJ2-7
ASSYFTGSEANVLT	TRBV6-5	TRBJ2-6
SASPPGLYNQPQH	TRBV20-1	TRBJ1-5
ASSELAEDSPLH	TRBV10-1	TRBJ1-6
ASSPRWSATNEKLF	TRBV4-3	TRBJ1-4
SAWVDNEQF	TRBV29-1	TRBJ2-1
ASSSSGGYEQY	TRBV6-6	TRBJ2-7
ASRGTGHSNQPQH	TRBV2	TRBJ1-5
AGPAPGLF	TRBV7-6	TRBJ1-4
AIGTSGSDEQF	TRBV10-3	TRBJ2-1
ASSFPWDGNQPQH	TRBV6-2/TRBV6-3	TRBJ1-5
SVTGQLNSQPQH	TRBV20-1	TRBJ1-5
ASSSKWNEKLF	TRBV7-2	TRBJ1-4
ASSQFWTARARVHTEAF	TRBV4-3	TRBJ1-1
ASSEIPKSGYTGELF	TRBV25-1	TRBJ2-2
ASSFSDANTEAF	TRBV6-5	TRBJ1-1
ASSQEGLGGYT	TRBV4-3	TRBJ1-2
ASRLLTESEAF	TRBV28	TRBJ1-1
ATSRTSGRANEQF	TRBV15	TRBJ2-1
ASSSSAGAFYEQY	TRBV7-9	TRBJ2-7
ASSYHSGRVDEQF	TRBV27	TRBJ2-1
ASNVVERYEQY	TRBV2	TRBJ2-7
ASSRPGRGNTEAF	TRBV12-3/TRBV12-4	TRBJ1-1
ASSFSTGYGYT	TRBV27	TRBJ1-2
ASSSSGRKTQY	TRBV5-6	TRBJ2-5
SVEGYRDGYT	TRBV29-1	TRBJ1-2
NGRREGNEKLF	TRBV29-1	TRBJ1-4
ASSGEGQGTDTQY	TRBV2	TRBJ2-3
ASSRGLTYEQY	TRBV11-3	TRBJ2-7
ASSLFLGADEQY	TRBV12-3/TRBV12-4	TRBJ2-7